Shown below are 2 T cell receptor beta chains from a single sample sequenced in a study of cytomegalovirus exposure and HLA in healthy donors. Both 60 Vbeta primers and 13 Jbeta primers went into the PCR. The method was immunoSEQ multiplex PCR; TCRdb's version includes in-frame clones alone and lacks a portion of them. The table records about 160,000 clones, 70% to 80% of them present only once. The sequencing input was PBMCs. The receptors were gathered from a man aged 40-49 years in good health and CMV-seronegative.

The rearrangement links TRBV7-2 to TRBJ2-1; 8 bases are a match to TRBD2. Trimming removed 1 base from V and 5 bases from J; junction bases left unmatched: 4. Germline CDR1 and CDR2: SGHTA and FQGNSA. The CDR3 is 15 amino acids. The CDR3: CASSLGLAGNNEQFF. In DNA, the CDR3 is TGTGCCAGCAGCTTAGGTCTAGCGGGTAACAATGAGCAGTTCTTC.

This chain uses TRBV28 with TRBJ2-6; D may be TRBD2 (5 bases). This CDR3 has 15 residues. V lost 2 bases and J 2 bases, leaving 7 bases between the germline ends. Per germline, CDR1 MDHEN and CDR2 SYDVKM. CDR3 coding DNA: TGTGCCAGCAGTTTACGAGGGACTGGGGCCAACGTCCTGACTTTC. Its protein is CASSLRGTGANVLTF.